This is a list of T cell receptor beta chains from one sample in a study of blood T cells in healthy people across ages. MiXCR was run by TCRdb on the 5' RACE reads, yielding one entry per CDR3 protein. The repertoire consists of roughly 900,000 distinct CDR3 sequences, with more than 25% occurring once and the leading ten covering about 18%. What was sequenced was blood. The receptors derive from a woman older than 75 in good health. The CDR3 runs from the conserved cysteine through the conserved F or W. A D gene is named only where the DNA matches it firmly. Size is stated for part of the rows, as once, few or many counts, or as a class when the clone is expanded.

j_call v_call d_call clone_size cdr3_aa cdr3_nt
TRBJ2-5 TRBV20-1 - few CSARDEHQETQYF TGCAGTGCTAGAGATGAACACCAAGAGACCCAGTACTTC
TRBJ1-1 TRBV6-5 - few CASSYWRGEAAFF TGTGCCAGCAGTTACTGGCGAGGGGAGGCTGCTTTCTTT
TRBJ2-1 TRBV7-2 - many CASSPTPNEQFF TGTGCCAGCAGCCCCACTCCCAATGAGCAGTTCTTC
TRBJ1-1 TRBV3-1 - many CASSLGTPNTEAFF TGCGCCAGCAGCTTGGGGACGCCGAACACTGAAGCTTTCTTT
TRBJ1-2 TRBV4-1 TRBD1 many CASSLGTGRTNYGYTF TGCGCCAGCAGCCTAGGGACAGGGAGAACTAACTATGGCTACACCTTC
TRBJ2-7 TRBV6-1 - many CASSARSIDEQYF TGTGCCAGCAGTGCTCGGTCCATAGACGAGCAGTACTTC
TRBJ2-1 TRBV11-3 - - CASSLRGWASYNEQFF TGTGCCAGCAGCTTACGGGGGTGGGCCTCCTACAATGAGCAGTTCTTC
TRBJ1-2 TRBV3-1 - - CASSQDPGGATNYGYTF TGTGCCAGCAGCCAAGATCCCGGTGGGGCGACTAACTATGGCTACACCTTC
TRBJ1-2 TRBV12-3/TRBV12-4 TRBD1 many CASSRDRFGGYTF TGTGCCAGCAGCAGGGACAGGTTTGGCGGCTACACCTTC
TRBJ2-1 TRBV6-1 TRBD1 many CASRRTGMNNEQFF TGTGCCAGCAGGAGGACAGGGATGAACAATGAGCAGTTCTTC
TRBJ2-6 TRBV12-3/TRBV12-4 TRBD1 many CASSLGQGNLRSGANVLTF TGTGCCAGCAGTTTGGGACAGGGGAATCTCCGCTCTGGGGCCAACGTCCTGACTTTC
TRBJ2-7 TRBV12-3/TRBV12-4 TRBD1 - CASNIQGTGYEQYF TGTGCCAGCAATATACAGGGGACCGGCTACGAGCAGTACTTC
TRBJ2-1 TRBV27 - - CASSPAGSYNEQFF TGTGCCAGCAGTCCAGCGGGCTCTTACAATGAGCAGTTCTTC
TRBJ1-4 TRBV7-2 - many CASSSQGPFGATNEKLFF TGTGCCAGCAGCAGTCAAGGTCCGTTTGGGGCAACTAATGAAAAACTGTTTTTT
TRBJ2-6 TRBV3-1 - - CASSLVHASSGANVLTF TGTGCCAGCAGCCTCGTACACGCTAGCTCTGGGGCCAACGTCCTGACTTTC
TRBJ2-2 TRBV5-1 - - CASSLGQSTGELFF TGCGCCAGCAGCTTAGGGCAGTCCACCGGGGAGCTGTTTTTT
TRBJ2-1 TRBV12-3/TRBV12-4 - many CASSQSPEAYNEQFF TGTGCCAGCAGCCAATCCCCAGAAGCCTACAATGAGCAGTTCTTC
TRBJ1-2 TRBV6-2/TRBV6-3 - - CASSYSAGTGNYGYTF TGTGCCAGCAGTTACTCCGCCGGGACCGGCAACTACGGCTACACCTTC
TRBJ2-5 TRBV5-1 TRBD1 - CASRQTGARQTQYF TGCGCCAGCAGGCAGACAGGGGCGCGGCAGACCCAGTACTTC
TRBJ1-6 TRBV3-1 - - CASSQQGLPNSPLHF TGTGCCAGCAGCCAACAGGGATTGCCTAATTCACCCCTCCACTTT
TRBJ1-2 TRBV7-9 - many CASSLDSRTNGYTF TGTGCCAGCAGCTTAGACTCTCGAACCAATGGCTACACCTTC
TRBJ1-1 TRBV14 - few CASSPLGRGIGTEAFF TGTGCCAGCAGCCCCCTTGGGAGGGGAATAGGGACTGAAGCTTTCTTT
TRBJ2-3 TRBV20-1 TRBD1 many CSAHRGQGADTQYF TGCAGTGCCCATAGGGGACAGGGCGCAGATACGCAGTATTTT
TRBJ2-3 TRBV9 - many CASSVVASLGTQYF TGTGCCAGCAGCGTAGTCGCGTCCTTGGGTACGCAGTATTTT
TRBJ2-1 TRBV4-2 - - CGSSQDWASYNEQFF TGTGGCAGCAGCCAGGATTGGGCCTCCTACAATGAGCAGTTCTTC
TRBJ1-6 TRBV27 - few CASSAGTGISPLHF TGTGCCAGCTCTGCCGGGACCGGGATTTCACCCCTCCACTTT